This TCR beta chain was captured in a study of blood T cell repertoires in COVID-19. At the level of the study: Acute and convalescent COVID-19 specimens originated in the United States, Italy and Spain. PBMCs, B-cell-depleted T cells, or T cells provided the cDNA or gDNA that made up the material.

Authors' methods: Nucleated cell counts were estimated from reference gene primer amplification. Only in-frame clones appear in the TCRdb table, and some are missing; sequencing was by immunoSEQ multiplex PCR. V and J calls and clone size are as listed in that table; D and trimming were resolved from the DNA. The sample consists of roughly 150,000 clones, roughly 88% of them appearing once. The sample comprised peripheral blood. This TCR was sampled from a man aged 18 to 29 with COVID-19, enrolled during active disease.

The CDR3 DNA reads TGTGCCAGCAGTCGCGGCGGCTCAGATACGCAGTATTTT. This codes for CASSRGGSDTQYF. The rearrangement uses TRBV27 and TRBJ2-3; D uncertain. CDR1 and CDR2 (germline): MNHEY, SMNVEV (reference sequence). V was trimmed by 5 bases and J by 4 bases, leaving 10 bases between them. The CDR3 consists of 13 residues.